This T cell receptor (beta chain) was observed in a study of blood T cells in healthy people across ages. Study findings and constraints: Compared with aged donors, long-lived donors showed fewer expanded clones, suggesting selection. Investigators viewed diversity estimates from one million T cells as underestimates, the study reported.

V gave up 3 bases and J gave up 7 bases, with 19 bases separating them. CDR3 length equals 16 residues. The germline V gene has CDR1 ENHRY and CDR2 SYGVKD. In regard to this clonotype: What it recognizes is unknown.

Then a second PCR, running about 6 to 11 cycles, was carried out with a sample-barcoded 5' primer and a J-beta primer mix. Each CDR3 protein gets one entry after TCRdb re-called the 5' RACE reads with MiXCR. The sample includes hundreds of thousands of distinct CDR3 sequences, around 45% of them seen just once. The sequencing input was blood. The chain combines TRBV10-3 with TRBJ1-5; weak D call: TRBD1 (6 bases). This receptor was identified in a woman in her fifties or sixties in good health. The DNA of the CDR3 is TGTGCCATCAGTGAATCCGCCCCTGGGGGCTTCCAGCCCCAGCATTTT. It is translated as CAISESAPGGFQPQHF.